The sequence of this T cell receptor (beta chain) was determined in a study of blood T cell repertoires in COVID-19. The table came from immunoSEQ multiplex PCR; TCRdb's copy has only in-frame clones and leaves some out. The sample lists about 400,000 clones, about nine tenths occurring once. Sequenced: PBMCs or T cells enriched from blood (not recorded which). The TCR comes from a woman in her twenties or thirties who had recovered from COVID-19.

In DNA form, the CDR3 reads TGTGCCAGCACCCCAACGTGGCGGCGGAGAGGCTACGAGCAGTACTTC. This translates into CASTPTWRRRGYEQYF. The V call is TRBV28, the J call TRBJ2-7; D gene unclear. Trimming cost V 7 bases and J 3 bases, with 22 bases left between them. Germline V lookup: CDR1 MDHEN, CDR2 SYDVKM. This CDR3 region has 16 residues.